This T cell receptor (beta chain) emerged from a study of blood T cell repertoires in COVID-19. CDR1 MRHNA and CDR2 SNTAGT come from the germline V gene. The CDR3 totals 15 residues. V dropped 0 bases and J dropped 4 bases, with 12 bases sitting between them. Profiling relied on immunoSEQ multiplex PCR, and the TCRdb table lists in-frame clones only, not all of them. The table includes about 380,000 clones, 81% detected once. The origin of this receptor is a human donor with acute or convalescent COVID-19. The donor label of this sample is uncertain. Sequencing used peripheral blood. The J gene is TRBJ1-2, the V gene TRBV6-4; D might be TRBD1 (6 bases). As DNA, the CDR3 is TGTGCCAGCAGTGACTCGATCGGGACACCCTATGGCTACACCTTC. Encoded protein: CASSDSIGTPYGYTF.